This T cell receptor (beta chain) was found in a study of T cell responses to AZD1222 COVID-19 vaccine. Generated by immunoSEQ multiplex PCR, the TCRdb table keeps only in-frame clones and is missing some. The data hold about 200,000 clones, with 80% to 95% observed a single time. Notes on the study in general: Reports indicate that nearly half of spike-specific TCRs are directed at unmutated variant regions. An increase in Spike-specific TCR breadth and depth was observed after two AZD1222 doses.

A remark on this clone: Its antigen is as yet unknown.

Sequenced material: peripheral blood, taken 28 days after the second AZD1222 dose. The sequence derives from an adult who received the AZD1222 COVID-19 vaccine.

CDR3 nucleotides: TGTGCCAGCAGTCTAACTACGAATTCACCCCTCCACTTT. Translated: CASSLTTNSPLHF. The rearrangement uses TRBV6-2 or TRBV6-3 and TRBJ1-6; D remains unclear. Germline V lookup: CDR1 MNHEY, CDR2 SVGEGT. The length of the CDR3 is 13 residues. V was pared by 5 bases and J by 7 bases, with 9 bases between.